This T cell receptor beta chain originates from a study of cytomegalovirus exposure and HLA in healthy donors. Primers: 60 Vbeta forward and 13 Jbeta reverse. Profiling relied on immunoSEQ multiplex PCR, and the TCRdb table lists in-frame clones only, not all of them. The repertoire holds tens of thousands of clones, with 72% as singletons. Germline loops: CDR1 PRHDT, CDR2 FYEKMQ (reference sequence). The CDR3 consists of 17 residues. The J segment lost 4 bases and the V segment lost 3 bases, leaving 13 bases of the junction unmatched. The J gene is TRBJ2-3, the V gene TRBV13, with 7 bases aligning to TRBD2. The sample taken for sequencing was PBMCs. This sequence originates from a woman aged 35 to 49 in good health and CMV-seropositive. CDR3 residues: CASSFGKAGFLPDTQYF. In nucleotides, the CDR3 is TGTGCCAGCAGCTTCGGCAAAGCGGGGTTCCTCCCAGATACGCAGTATTTT. Full variable domain (remainder filled in from reference TRBV13 and TRBJ2-3): AAGVIQSPRHLIKEKRETATLKCYPIPRHDTVYWYQQGPGQDPQFLISFYEKMQSDKGSIPDRFSAQQFSDYHSELNMSSLELGDSALYFCASSFGKAGFLPDTQYFGPGTRLTVL.